A single sample gave rise to the 21 T cell receptor beta chains below, sequenced in a study of immune heterogeneity within non-small cell lung tumors. Each sample used approximately 590 ng of genomic DNA from bulk tumor tissue. Multiple widely separated biopsies were taken from each primary tumor at surgery. Patients underwent curative surgery for untreated, newly diagnosed non-small cell lung cancer. Multiplex PCR employing 32 V and 13 J primers generated amplicons of the TCR beta CDR3. MiXCR, run by TCRdb on the multiplex PCR reads, gives a single entry per CDR3 protein. This sample has around 2,500 distinct CDR3 sequences, with over 12% found just once. Sequenced input: lung tumor tissue. The receptors come from a female donor with non-small cell lung cancer.

Sample share makes this clonotype medium-sized. The chain employs TRBV11-2 and TRBJ2-7; possibly TRBD1 or TRBD2 for D (5 bases each). With 5 bases removed from V and 0 bases from J, the gap between germline ends came to 14 bases. The length of the CDR3 is 15 residues. CDR1 is SGHAT and CDR2 is FQNNGV in the germline V gene. The CDR3 spells CASSPPGPTSYEQYF. CDR3 in DNA: TGTGCCAGCAGCCCCCCGGGACCGACCTCCTACGAGCAGTACTTC.

This clonotype was detected many times. The J gene is TRBJ1-2, the V gene TRBV6-5; a possible D gene is TRBD1 (5 bases). V lost 0 bases to trimming and J lost 3 bases, with 14 bases between them. CDR1 MNHEY and CDR2 SVGAGI come from the germline V gene. The CDR3 has 16 residues. DNA of the CDR3: TGTGCCAGCAGTTACTCGAACGGGGCGCGGTACTATGGCTACACCTTC. Translated: CASSYSNGARYYGYTF.

Sample share makes this clonotype medium-sized. The rearrangement links TRBV7-9 to TRBJ2-7, with D perhaps matching TRBD1 (5 bases). The length of the CDR3 is 12 residues. The V gene's germline CDR1 is SEHNR and CDR2 FQNEAQ (reference sequence). V lost 6 bases, J lost 0 bases, and 6 bases lay in between. The CDR3, as DNA: TGTGCCAGCAGGCAGGGCTCCTACGAGCAGTACTTC. This encodes CASRQGSYEQYF.

This clonotype was seen ten or more times. The J gene is TRBJ2-2, the V gene TRBV6-4; D remains unclear. The germline gives CDR1 MRHNA, CDR2 SNTAGT. The germline V and J ends were trimmed by 3 bases and 4 bases, with 6 bases remaining between them. The CDR3 is 13 amino acids. The CDR3 loop reads CASSEEITGELFF. CDR3 bases: TGTGCCAGCAGTGAAGAAATCACCGGGGAGCTGTTTTTT.

The V gene is TRBV11-2, the J gene TRBJ1-1, with D uncertain. From germline, CDR1 is SGHAT and CDR2 FQNNGV. This CDR3 spans 16 amino acids. V shed 4 bases and J shed 2 bases, with 17 bases lying between them. The CDR3 protein is CASSSPSASINTEAFF. CDR3 sequence (DNA): TGTGCCAGCAGCTCCCCAAGTGCCAGTATTAACACTGAAGCTTTCTTT.

In this sample, this clonotype is medium-sized (0.01 to 0.1%). V is TRBV12-3 or TRBV12-4 and J is TRBJ2-2; D is undetermined. This CDR3 has 18 residues. Trimming removed 7 bases at V and 3 bases at J, with 24 bases between. In DNA form, the CDR3 reads TGTGCCAGCACCAAGTTTGCACTCTCGGCAGGAGACACCGGGGAGCTGTTTTTT. Its translation: CASTKFALSAGDTGELFF.

This clonotype was seen only a few times. The V and J genes are TRBV5-1 and TRBJ2-7; no reliable D call. This CDR3 is built from 11 residues. Germline-derived CDR1 and CDR2 are SGHRS and YFSETQ. The ends were cut back, 1 base at V and 5 bases at J, with 4 bases in the middle. DNA of the CDR3: TGCGCCAGCAGCTTGTTCCACGAGCAGTACTTC. Encoded protein: CASSLFHEQYF.

By share, this clonotype ranks as medium-sized. The V call is TRBV7-8, the J call TRBJ2-2; D may match TRBD1 or TRBD2 (5 bases each). The V end lost 4 bases, the J end lost 0 bases, and 9 bases lay between the germline ends. The CDR3 loop spans 15 amino acids. Germline V gives CDR1 SGHVS, CDR2 FQNEAQ. The CDR3 here is CASSSGTSNTGELFF. CDR3 nucleotide sequence: TGTGCCAGCAGCTCCGGGACGTCGAACACCGGGGAGCTGTTTTTT.

Relative to its sample, this clonotype is medium-sized. The J gene is TRBJ2-7, the V gene TRBV20-1; 10 nucleotides line up with TRBD1. The germline V gene encodes CDR1 DFQATT and CDR2 SNEGSKA (reference sequence). This CDR3 comprises 14 residues. The V and J ends lost 6 bases and 7 bases, in that order; junction bases with no gene match: 12. CDR3 amino acids: CSATTGTGAEEQYF. The CDR3 DNA is TGCAGTGCCACCACCGGGACAGGGGCTGAGGAGCAGTACTTC.

On this clonotype itself: A much larger clone lies a single base off, so this may be a read error. This chain uses TRBV19 with TRBJ2-5, with D possibly matching TRBD2 (5 bases). CDR3 length equals 14 residues. Germline assignment: CDR1 LNHDA and CDR2 SQIVND (reference sequence). Trimming left V 3 bases short and J 5 bases short, with 13 bases between. Written as DNA, the CDR3 is TGTGCCAGTAGTATCTTAGGGAGTTTGGAGACCCAGTACTTC. Protein sequence: CASSILGSLETQYF.

By share, this clonotype counts as medium-sized. The gene calls are TRBV20-1 and TRBJ2-5; D perhaps matches TRBD2 (5 bases). The CDR3 consists of 13 residues. CDR1 and CDR2 from the germline V gene are DFQATT and SNEGSKA (reference sequence). CDR3 loop: CSVRPGVRETQYF. The CDR3 nucleotides are TGCAGCGTCCGCCCCGGGGTTCGAGAGACCCAGTACTTC.

By share of the sample, this clonotype is medium-sized. CDR3 in DNA: TGTGCCAGCAGTTGGGGTACTAGCGGGAGAAACGAGCAGTACTTC. This encodes CASSWGTSGRNEQYF. The chain has TRBV27 and TRBJ2-7; 11 bases align to TRBD2. Germline loops: CDR1 MNHEY, CDR2 SMNVEV (reference sequence). Losses at the gene ends were 4 bases for V and 5 bases for J; bases not matched to a gene: 7. CDR3 length: 15 residues.

Turning to this clonotype: This may be a read error, as it is one base from a much larger clone. In DNA, the CDR3 is TGCATCGTTGCCGGCTTGGGGGGTAACACTGAAGCTTTCTTT. Protein product: CIVAGLGGNTEAFF. The rearrangement joins TRBV29-1 to TRBJ1-1; D perhaps matches TRBD1 (5 bases). The CDR3 spans 14 residues. The germline V gene has CDR1 SQVTM and CDR2 ANQGSEA.

This clonotype showed up just a few times. This clone may be a read error of a much larger clone one base away. The chain links TRBV11-2 to TRBJ1-4; 9 positions agree with TRBD1. Looked up from germline, CDR1 is SGHAT and CDR2 is FQNNGV. The CDR3 extends over 18 amino acids. The CDR3 DNA reads as TGTGCCAGCAGCCTCTTGACAGGGGGACTAGCAACTAATGAAGAACTGTTTTTT. This translates into CASSLLTGGLATNEELFF.

This clonotype is labeled medium-sized. This sequence joins TRBV7-6 and TRBJ1-3; no clear D. CDR3 size: 15 residues. The germline V gene has CDR1 SGHVS and CDR2 FNYEAQ. Trimming cost V 0 bases and J 0 bases, with 6 bases left between them. As DNA, the CDR3 is TGTGCCAGCAGCTTAGCCCAGAGCTCTGGAAACACCATATATTTT. This codes for CASSLAQSSGNTIYF.

The chain couples TRBV20-1 to TRBJ2-7; 7 bases agree with TRBD2. V lost 6 bases to trimming and J lost 7 bases; unmatched junction nucleotides: 18. Germline CDR1 DFQATT, CDR2 SNEGSKA (reference sequence). The CDR3 loop spans 15 amino acids. DNA for the CDR3: TGCAGTGCCCAGGGAGGGGCAGAGGACACTTGGGAGCAGTACTTC. This encodes CSAQGGAEDTWEQYF.

This clonotype is medium-sized. This rearrangement joins TRBV6-2 or TRBV6-3 to TRBJ2-3; D unclear. The V gene's germline CDR1 is MNHEY and CDR2 SVGEGT. With 3 bases removed from V and 11 bases from J, the gap between germline ends came to 9 bases. The CDR3 runs 11 residues. The chain's CDR3 is CASSYNQKQYF. The CDR3 DNA sequence: TGTGCCAGCAGTTATAATCAGAAGCAGTATTTT.

This clonotype ranks as medium-sized (0.01 to 0.1%). This chain uses TRBV12-3 or TRBV12-4 with TRBJ2-3; 8 nucleotides match TRBD2. The CDR3 consists of 16 residues. With V trimmed by 4 bases and J by 5 bases, 11 bases remained unmatched. The CDR3 is CASSWMDGRAGDTQYF. As DNA, the CDR3 is TGTGCCAGCAGTTGGATGGACGGGAGGGCCGGAGATACGCAGTATTTT.

This clonotype is labeled medium-sized. V usage is TRBV4-1 and J usage is TRBJ1-2, with D tentatively TRBD1 (5 bases). Trimming stripped 1 base from V and 7 bases from J, with 16 bases between. The germline V gene has CDR1 MGHRA and CDR2 YSYEKL. The CDR3 sequence is 15 residues long. The CDR3 is CASSQALQGLGGYTF. CDR3 bases: TGCGCCAGCAGCCAAGCGCTCCAGGGTCTCGGTGGCTACACCTTC.

By proportion, this clonotype is medium-sized. The CDR3 DNA is TGTGCCACCAGCAGAGATGGGGGACAGGGGGCGACCAGCACAGATACGCAGTATTTT. It translates to CATSRDGGQGATSTDTQYF. The genes are TRBV15 and TRBJ2-3; 12 bases fit TRBD1. Germline V gene sequence: CDR1 LNHNV, CDR2 YYDKDF (reference sequence). Trimming removed 0 bases from V and 0 bases from J; junction bases left unmatched: 7. CDR3 length: 19 amino acids.

In its sample, this clonotype is medium-sized. This chain connects TRBV19 to TRBJ1-1; D gene uncertain. CDR3 length equals 13 residues. Germline V gene lookup returns CDR1 LNHDA and CDR2 SQIVND (reference sequence). Between the trimmed V and J ends, which lost 6 bases and 0 bases, there was a span of 8 bases. The CDR3 DNA reads as TGTGCCAGTAGCCTAGCCCTGAACACTGAAGCTTTCTTT. Translated: CASSLALNTEAFF.